A single sample gave rise to the 21 T cell receptor beta chains below, sequenced in a study of human T cells and chemical hapten exposure. Specified time point: healthy volunteer bleed at 2 weeks. The total RNA was obtained from whole blood that was not fractionated. From the RACE reads, TCRdb called clonotypes with MiXCR, one entry per CDR3 protein. The table lists some 45,000 distinct CDR3 sequences, roughly 4.2% of them singletons, with 5.8% in the top ten. Sequencing used whole blood. Source of these receptors: a human donor in good health. Some clones in this sample may be carry-over from other donors' samples.

This clonotype was counted between two and nine times. The V call is TRBV19, the J call TRBJ2-5; 9 bases map to TRBD2. Trimming took 5 bases from V and 0 from J; bases not matched to a gene: 7. The CDR3 consists of 16 residues. Per germline, CDR1 LNHDA and CDR2 SQIVND (reference sequence). CDR3 nucleotides: TGTGCCAGTAGTTCCCGACTAGCGGTAAACCAAGAGACCCAGTACTTC. The encoded protein is CASSSRLAVNQETQYF.

This clonotype was seen a handful of times. The CDR3 is CASGQGLLGNQPQHF. Written as DNA, the CDR3 is TGTGCCAGCGGTCAGGGGCTGTTAGGCAATCAGCCCCAGCATTTT. The chain links TRBV6-2 or TRBV6-3 to TRBJ1-5; perhaps TRBD1 as D (6 bases). V was shortened by 8 bases and J by 2 bases, with 16 bases between the two germline ends. Germline assignment: CDR1 MNHEY and CDR2 SVGEGT. The CDR3 has 15 amino acids.

This clonotype was seen many times. The chain recombines TRBV29-1 with TRBJ2-7; D is unclear. V was pared by 4 bases and J by 4 bases, with 2 bases between. CDR1 and CDR2 from the germline V gene are SQVTM and ANQGSEA. The CDR3 spans 9 residues. DNA of the CDR3: TGCAGCGTTGGATACGAGCAGTACTTC. Translation gives CSVGYEQYF.

This clonotype was detected many times. The V gene is TRBV12-3 or TRBV12-4, the J gene TRBJ1-3; D is possibly TRBD1 (6 bases). The CDR3 has 15 residues. V was clipped by 4 bases and J by 2 bases, with 12 bases between them. CDR3 amino acids: CASSYRAPTGNTIYF. In nucleotides, the CDR3 is TGTGCCAGCAGTTACAGGGCGCCAACTGGAAACACCATATATTTT.

Many counts were recorded for this clonotype. This chain joins TRBV7-3 and TRBJ2-3; D is possibly TRBD2 (5 bases). The germline V gene has CDR1 SGHTA and CDR2 FQGTGA. The CDR3 spans 12 residues. The V end was cut by 5 bases, the J end by 5 bases, with 8 bases between. CDR3 coding DNA: TGTGCCAGCAGCCGAGGAGGAGATACGCAGTATTTT. Encoded protein: CASSRGGDTQYF.

This clonotype was observed many times. The rearrangement links TRBV30 to TRBJ2-7; 14 bases are shared with TRBD2. The germline V gene has CDR1 GTSNPN and CDR2 SVGIG (reference sequence). This CDR3 is 19 amino acids long. J was trimmed by 5 bases and V by 0 bases; bases with no gene match: 15. The CDR3 protein is CAWSVMPPGLAGAIDEQYF. CDR3 DNA: TGTGCCTGGAGTGTGATGCCTCCGGGACTAGCGGGAGCTATCGACGAGCAGTACTTC. The variable domain in full, completed from reference TRBV30 and TRBJ2-7, reads SQTIHQWPATLVQPVGSPLSLECTVEGTSNPNLYWYRQAAGRGLQLLFYSVGIGQISSEVPQNLSASRPQDRQFILSSKKLLLSDSGFYLCAWSVMPPGLAGAIDEQYFGPGTRLTVT.

With respect to this clonotype: One base away lies a much larger clone, so this may be a sequencing read error. The CDR3 end shows no conserved phenylalanine or tryptophan, and so a read error is likely. The chain has TRBV7-2 and TRBJ2-7; 7 positions match TRBD1. With V trimmed by 1 base and J by 5 bases, 5 bases remained unmatched. The CDR3 is made up of 14 amino acids. Per the germline V gene, CDR1 is SGHTA and CDR2 is FQGNSA. The CDR3 DNA sequence: TGTGCCAGCAGCTTAGGATGGGACAGAGACGAGCAGTACCTC. This sequence encodes CASSLGWDRDEQYL.

This clonotype turned up a few times. The J gene is TRBJ2-3, the V gene TRBV5-1, with 10 bases that match TRBD2. Germline V CDR1 and CDR2: SGHRS, YFSETQ. J lost 2 bases, V lost 3 bases, and 3 bases had no gene match. The CDR3 extends over 15 amino acids. Written as DNA, the CDR3 is TGCGCCAGCAGCTCCGGACTAGCGGCCACAGATACGCAGTATTTT. It translates to CASSSGLAATDTQYF.

In its sample, this clonotype was seen many times. V and J are TRBV5-1 and TRBJ2-1; D is possibly TRBD2 (6 bases). The germline CDR1 and CDR2 sequences are SGHRS and YFSETQ. With 1 base removed from V and 8 bases from J, the gap between germline ends came to 16 bases. CDR3 length: 15 amino acids. This CDR3 is CASSLTSQGLDEQFF. For the CDR3, the DNA is TGCGCCAGCAGCTTGACTAGCCAGGGACTCGATGAGCAGTTCTTC.

This clonotype was seen many times. This chain connects TRBV9 to TRBJ2-3, with D perhaps being TRBD1 or TRBD2 (6 bases each). Between the trimmed V and J ends, which lost 0 bases and 3 bases, there was a span of 11 bases. CDR1 SGDLS and CDR2 YYNGEE come from the germline V gene. This CDR3 is built from 15 residues. CDR3 region: CASSVGGGPTDTQYF. As DNA, the CDR3 is TGTGCCAGCAGCGTAGGAGGGGGGCCAACAGATACGCAGTATTTT.

The sample holds many counts of this clonotype. The chain employs TRBV3-1 and TRBJ2-3; 9 positions match TRBD2. The germline V gene has CDR1 LGHDT and CDR2 YNNKEL (reference sequence). The CDR3 spans 17 residues. The V and J ends lost 4 bases and 5 bases, in that order; junction bases with no gene match: 13. CDR3 region: CASSPRAAGGAGDTQYF. The CDR3 nucleotides read TGTGCCAGCAGCCCCCGCGCAGCGGGAGGCGCGGGAGATACGCAGTATTTT.

This clonotype occurred many times. This chain joins TRBV6-1 and TRBJ1-1; perhaps TRBD1 as D (5 bases). Germline V gene lookup returns CDR1 MNHNS and CDR2 SASEGT. This CDR3 is built from 11 residues. Trimming took off 10 bases at V and 4 bases at J, with 10 bases between the two ends. In DNA, the CDR3 is TGTGCCACCAGGGTGGGCACTGAAGCTTTCTTT. Amino acids: CATRVGTEAFF.

The chain joins TRBV27 to TRBJ2-7; D assignment may be TRBD1 or TRBD2 (5 bases each). CDR1 and CDR2 (germline): MNHEY, SMNVEV (reference sequence). This CDR3 region has 13 residues. V lost 0 bases and J lost 5, with 8 bases in between. The CDR3, as DNA: TGTGCCAGCAGTTTATCGGGGGTCCACGAGCAGTACTTC. It yields the protein CASSLSGVHEQYF.

The V call is TRBV20-1, the J call TRBJ1-6; the match to TRBD1 covers 9 bases. V gave up 4 bases and J gave up 7 bases; unmatched junction bases: 5. Germline CDR1 reads DFQATT; CDR2 reads SNEGSKA (reference sequence). The CDR3 is 14 residues long. In DNA form, the CDR3 reads TGCAGTGCTACGCAACAGGGGGCAAATTCACCCCTCCACTTT. Its protein product is CSATQQGANSPLHF.

This clonotype appeared many times. This sequence joins TRBV27 and TRBJ2-1, with D perhaps TRBD1 (6 bases). CDR1 MNHEY and CDR2 SMNVEV come from the germline V gene (reference sequence). The V end lost 6 bases, the J end lost 0 bases, and 18 bases lay between the germline ends. CDR3 length: 17 amino acids. The CDR3 DNA sequence: TGTGCCAGCAGAACAGGGCCCTTCTCCAGCTCCTACAATGAGCAGTTCTTC. It yields the protein CASRTGPFSSSYNEQFF.

This clonotype was observed a few times. The rearrangement links TRBV5-5 to TRBJ2-5; D uncertain. The V and J ends lost 4 bases and 2 bases respectively, with 3 bases between them. Germline values: CDR1 SGHKS, CDR2 YYEKEE (reference sequence). This CDR3 has 11 residues. The chain's CDR3 is CASSVQETQYF. CDR3 bases: TGTGCCAGCAGCGTGCAAGAGACCCAGTACTTC. Based on the CDR3 plus reference TRBV5-5 and TRBJ2-5, the full variable domain is DAGVTQSPTHLIKTRGQQVTLRCSPISGHKSVSWYQQVLGQGPQFIFQYYEKEERGRGNFPDRFSARQFPNYSSELNVNALLLGDSALYLCASSVQETQYFGPGTRLLVL.

The CDR3 here is CSVGPKGRETQYF. The CDR3 bases are TGCAGCGTTGGCCCGAAGGGCAGGGAGACCCAGTACTTC. The chain combines TRBV29-1 with TRBJ2-5; no firm D call. Germline lookup yields CDR1 SQVTM and CDR2 ANQGSEA. CDR3 size: 13 residues. V shed 4 bases and J shed 5 bases, with 14 bases lying between them.

This clonotype was picked up many times. The chain has TRBV6-5 and TRBJ1-6; no clear D. The CDR3 is made up of 13 amino acids. Germline V gene data show CDR1 as MNHEY and CDR2 as SVGAGI. Trimming removed 0 bases at V and 13 bases at J, with 10 bases between. CDR3 nucleotide sequence: TGTGCCAGCAGTTACTCTGAGTGGAGGCCCCTCCACTTT. Its translation is CASSYSEWRPLHF.

The CDR3 nucleotides read TGCGCCAGCAGCTTGGGTTTAGGGGCCGGGACAGAGTTTACGAACACTGAAGCTTTCTTT. Translation: CASSLGLGAGTEFTNTEAFF. The chain links TRBV5-1 to TRBJ1-1, with TRBD1 matching over 7 bases. CDR1 is SGHRS and CDR2 is YFSETQ in the germline V gene. V lost 0 bases to trimming and J lost 1 base; unmatched junction nucleotides: 18. The CDR3 covers 20 residues.

This clonotype was found many times. The chain links TRBV6-5 to TRBJ1-3; the D is unclear. Trimming took off 2 bases at V and 9 bases at J, with 11 bases between the two ends. In germline, CDR1 is MNHEY, CDR2 SVGAGI. The CDR3 runs to 13 residues. The chain's CDR3 is CASSYDEASTIYF. The CDR3 DNA sequence: TGTGCCAGCAGTTACGATGAGGCGAGCACCATATATTTT.

This clonotype was seen at least ten times. This rearrangement joins TRBV6-6 to TRBJ2-5, with 12 nucleotides matching TRBD2. The CDR3 is 20 residues long. V lost 1 base, J lost 4 bases, and 16 bases stayed unmatched. The germline V gene encodes CDR1 MNHNY and CDR2 SVGAGI (reference sequence). The CDR3 DNA follows: TGTGCCAGCAGTTACTTACTAGCGGGAGGCTTTAAGGGCGGGTCAGAGACCCAGTACTTC. Protein product: CASSYLLAGGFKGGSETQYF.